The clone carrying this TCR beta chain has only a few counts. Sampling consisted of one heparinised blood draw per donor, averaging roughly 110 mL. Every isolated RNA sample was fully reverse transcribed, so sequencing captured expressed TCRB transcripts. An average of approximately 4 million reads was obtained for naive, central memory and regulatory T cell samples. Method: immunoSEQ multiplex PCR; TCRdb's copy keeps in-frame clones and lacks some. The repertoire has just over 450,000 clones, over 25% of them found once; the top ten carry 0.06% to 0.07%. The sample belongs to a study of beta chain features in type 1 diabetes. The CDR3 consists of 15 residues. With V trimmed by 2 bases and J by 0 bases, 3 bases remained unmatched. Germline V lookup: CDR1 SGHNT, CDR2 YYREEE (reference sequence).

The receptor's source is a man younger than 30 in good health. The rearrangement links TRBV5-4 to TRBJ1-2; the match to TRBD1 covers 8 bases. The source material was naive CD4+ T cells from blood. CDR3 sequence reads: CASSFPDRANYGYTF. The CDR3, as DNA: TGTGCCAGCAGCTTTCCGGACAGGGCTAACTATGGCTACACCTTC.